These 25 T cell receptor beta chains were sequenced from one sample in a study of cytomegalovirus exposure and HLA in healthy donors listed by TCRdb under 2017. Library creation used the immunoSEQ multiplex PCR assay. For the multiplex PCR, a mixture combining 60 forward primers for TCR Vbeta segments and 13 reverse primers for TCR Jbeta segments was used. TCRdb's version of the immuneACCESS table is confined to in-frame rearrangements and falls short of the full clone set. An unresolved V gene accounts for under half of the shortfall where checked; the remainder is of unknown origin. Present in this sample are over 150,000 clones, 70% to 85% of which were seen just once. 0.08% to 0.1% of the sample goes to the ten largest clones. The material sequenced was PBMCs. Receptor source: a boy aged 2 to 9 in good health and CMV-seronegative.

The rearrangement uses TRBV18 and TRBJ1-4; D gene ambiguous. The germline CDR1 and CDR2 sequences are KGHSH and LQKENI. The V and J ends lost 0 bases and 6 bases respectively, with 5 bases between them. The CDR3 is 13 amino acids. CDR3 nucleotides: TGTGCCAGCTCACCACCCTCTGATGAAAAACTGTTTTTT. Amino acids: CASSPPSDEKLFF.

This clone came up once. V and J are TRBV7-2 and TRBJ1-2; the D is unclear. This CDR3 has 13 amino acids. V was clipped by 2 bases and J by 6 bases, with 10 bases between them. CDR1 and CDR2 from the germline V gene are SGHTA and FQGNSA. The CDR3 spells CASSLNREDGYTF. The DNA of the CDR3 is TGTGCCAGCAGCTTAAACCGGGAAGATGGCTACACCTTC.

The chain couples TRBV9 to TRBJ1-1; the D is unclear. Germline V gene data show CDR1 as SGDLS and CDR2 as YYNGEE. This CDR3 comprises 12 residues. Between the trimmed V and J ends, which lost 9 bases and 1 base, there was a span of 10 bases. The CDR3 reads CATEVPNTEAFF. For the CDR3, the DNA is TGTGCCACAGAGGTGCCGAACACTGAAGCTTTCTTT. Combining the CDR3 with reference TRBV9 and TRBJ1-1 gives the whole variable domain DSGVTQTPKHLITATGQRVTLRCSPRSGDLSVYWYQQSLDQGLQFLIQYYNGEERAKGNILERFSAQQFPDLHSELNLSSLELGDSALYFCATEVPNTEAFFGQGTRLTVV.

The chain carries TRBV5-6 and TRBJ1-2; TRBD1 agrees at 8 bases. Losses at the gene ends were 2 bases for V and 4 bases for J; bases not matched to a gene: 4. Germline values: CDR1 SGHDT, CDR2 YYEEEE. The CDR3 is 14 residues long. The CDR3: CASSFPDRVYGYTF. The CDR3 DNA reads as TGTGCCAGCAGCTTCCCGGACAGGGTCTATGGCTACACCTTC.

The chain has TRBV9 and TRBJ1-3; perhaps TRBD1 as D (6 bases). Trimming left V 0 bases short and J 2 bases short, with 9 bases between. The CDR3 runs 15 residues. Germline CDR1 reads SGDLS; CDR2 reads YYNGEE. CDR3 DNA: TGTGCCAGCAGCGTAGCGGGGGGCACTGGAAACACCATATATTTT. The encoded protein is CASSVAGGTGNTIYF.

The chain uses TRBV27 and TRBJ1-1, with 9 bases that match TRBD1. The CDR3 length is 15 residues. The germline gives CDR1 MNHEY, CDR2 SMNVEV (reference sequence). Losses at the gene ends were 3 bases for V and 3 bases for J; bases not matched to a gene: 5. The CDR3 nucleotides read TGTGCCAGCAGTTTTTACCGGACAGGGGACACTGAAGCTTTCTTT. Translation gives CASSFYRTGDTEAFF.

The chain carries TRBV7-3 and TRBJ2-2, with TRBD2 matching over 13 bases. This CDR3 is 17 amino acids long. Per germline, CDR1 SGHTA and CDR2 FQGTGA. V trimming: 0 bases; J trimming: 5 bases; junction bases outside the gene matches: 3. The CDR3 sequence: CASSLTLGLAGTGELFF. The CDR3 DNA is TGTGCCAGCAGCTTAACCCTGGGACTAGCGGGGACCGGGGAGCTGTTTTTT.

The V gene is TRBV7-6, the J gene TRBJ2-5; TRBD1 might be the D (5 bases). Germline CDR1 reads SGHVS; CDR2 reads FNYEAQ. This CDR3 has 13 amino acids. V gave up 3 bases and J gave up 2 bases, with 7 bases separating them. CDR3 loop: CASSFYRQETQYF. CDR3 coding DNA: TGTGCCAGCAGCTTCTACAGGCAAGAGACCCAGTACTTC.

This clone occurred a few times. The chain uses TRBV7-9 and TRBJ2-1; D is uncertain. This CDR3 is 15 amino acids long. V lost 2 bases to trimming and J lost 3 bases, with 11 bases between them. Germline lookup yields CDR1 SEHNR and CDR2 FQNEAQ (reference sequence). The DNA for the CDR3 is TGTGCCAGCAGCTTACAAGCTTTGGTCTACAATGAGCAGTTCTTC. This encodes CASSLQALVYNEQFF.

The chain employs TRBV10-3 and TRBJ2-3; D is unclear. The germline CDR1 and CDR2 sequences are ENHRY and SYGVKD. The CDR3 consists of 15 residues. Deletions cut 9 bases from V and 0 bases from J, with 16 bases between. CDR3: CAIRPSTHSTDTQYF. Here the CDR3 DNA reads TGTGCCATTCGCCCATCGACACACAGCACAGATACGCAGTATTTT.

The chain couples TRBV5-6 to TRBJ2-3; 11 nucleotides match TRBD2. In germline, CDR1 is SGHDT, CDR2 YYEEEE. CDR3 length: 15 residues. V shed 5 bases and J 7 bases; nucleotides not matched to a gene: 9. CDR3 bases: TGTGCCAGCAGTAGGAGGACTAGCGGGCCCTATACGCAGTATTTT. The encoded protein is CASSRRTSGPYTQYF. Full variable domain (outside the CDR3, taken from reference TRBV5-6 and TRBJ2-3): DAGVTQSPTHLIKTRGQQVTLRCSPKSGHDTVSWYQQALGQGPQFIFQYYEEEERQRGNFPDRFSGHQFPNYSSELNVNALLLGDSALYLCASSRRTSGPYTQYFGPGTRLTVL.

The chain uses TRBV5-1 and TRBJ2-5, with TRBD2 matching over 13 bases. Germline lookup yields CDR1 SGHRS and CDR2 YFSETQ. The CDR3 spans 15 residues. V gave up 4 bases and J gave up 3 bases; unmatched junction bases: 3. Written as DNA, the CDR3 is TGCGCCAGCAGCCCTGGACTAGCGGGGGAAGAGACCCAGTACTTC. Translation: CASSPGLAGEETQYF.

The rearrangement links TRBV6-1 to TRBJ2-7; 7 nucleotides agree with TRBD1. The length of the CDR3 is 14 residues. The ends lost 10 bases at V and 0 bases at J; junction bases unmatched: 9. The germline gives CDR1 MNHNS, CDR2 SASEGT. The CDR3 DNA sequence: TGTGCCATACCGGGACAGCCTTACTCCTACGAGCAGTACTTC. It specifies CAIPGQPYSYEQYF.

A remark on this clone: The sample has other DNA sequences that encode this CDR3 too. The rearrangement links TRBV5-1 to TRBJ2-7; the match to TRBD1 covers 9 bases. The germline V gene has CDR1 SGHRS and CDR2 YFSETQ. V trimming: 4 bases; J trimming: 6 bases; junction bases outside the gene matches: 2. The CDR3 is 12 amino acids. CDR3 DNA sequence: TGCGCCAGCAGCCCGGGACAGGGCGAGCAGTACTTC. It encodes CASSPGQGEQYF. The complete variable domain, with remaining parts taken from reference TRBV5-1 and TRBJ2-7, reads KAGVTQTPRYLIKTRGQQVTLSCSPISGHRSVSWYQQTPGQGLQFLFEYFSETQRNKGNFPGRFSGRQFSNSRSEMNVSTLELGDSALYLCASSPGQGEQYFGPGTRLTVT.

The rearrangement joins TRBV2 to TRBJ1-4, with D possibly TRBD1 on 5 matching bases. This CDR3 has 14 residues. Germline V CDR1 and CDR2: SNHLY, FYNNEI. The V end was cut by 1 base, the J end by 7 bases, with 10 bases between. The CDR3 DNA follows: TGTGCCAGCAGTGAAGAGGGGAGGGGTGAAAAACTGTTTTTT. This sequence encodes CASSEEGRGEKLFF. Combining the CDR3 with reference TRBV2 and TRBJ1-4 gives the whole variable domain EPEVTQTPSHQVTQMGQEVILRCVPISNHLYFYWYRQILGQKVEFLVSFYNNEISEKSEIFDDQFSVERPDGSNFTLKIRSTKLEDSAMYFCASSEEGRGEKLFFGSGTQLSVL.

The chain carries TRBV4-1 and TRBJ1-2; TRBD1 matches at 7 bases. V lost 4 bases to trimming and J lost 7 bases; unmatched junction nucleotides: 9. The germline CDR1 and CDR2 sequences are MGHRA and YSYEKL. The CDR3 is made up of 14 amino acids. The CDR3 loop is CASSLLTGEGGYTF. CDR3 coding DNA: TGCGCCAGCAGCCTCCTCACAGGGGAAGGTGGCTACACCTTC.

The J gene is TRBJ2-3, the V gene TRBV5-1, with D perhaps matching TRBD2 (5 bases). The CDR3 extends over 14 amino acids. Germline assignment: CDR1 SGHRS and CDR2 YFSETQ. Trimming shortened V by 3 bases and J by 2 bases, and 10 bases separated the two germline ends. The DNA for the CDR3 is TGCGCCAGCAGCTCCAGAGGGAACACAGATACGCAGTATTTT. Translating it yields CASSSRGNTDTQYF.

This clone was counted between two and nine times. This chain connects TRBV6-5 to TRBJ1-2; 8 bases agree with TRBD1. CDR3 length: 13 amino acids. The germline V gene encodes CDR1 MNHEY and CDR2 SVGAGI. The V and J ends lost 5 bases and 8 bases, in that order; junction bases with no gene match: 7. The CDR3 coding sequence is TGTGCCAGCAGTGCTCAGGGGGCGAAAGGCTACACCTTC. Amino acids: CASSAQGAKGYTF.

This rearrangement joins TRBV4-1 to TRBJ1-1, with D uncertain. The CDR3 length is 14 residues. Germline V gene sequence: CDR1 MGHRA, CDR2 YSYEKL. Between the trimmed V and J ends, which lost 1 base and 5 bases, there was a span of 11 bases. The CDR3 DNA reads as TGCGCCAGCAGCCAAGGCGACATTTTAACTGAAGCTTTCTTT. Protein product: CASSQGDILTEAFF.

The V and J genes are TRBV11-2 and TRBJ2-5; 9 bases line up with TRBD1. Germline V gives CDR1 SGHAT, CDR2 FQNNGV. The V segment lost 5 bases and the J segment 3 bases; nucleotides outside the gene matches: 7. The CDR3 is 15 residues long. The CDR3 DNA follows: TGTGCCAGCAGCGTCGGAGGGACAGGGAAAGAGACCCAGTACTTC. Translation gives CASSVGGTGKETQYF.

This clone occurred once. The gene calls are TRBV5-1 and TRBJ2-1; 8 bases line up with TRBD2. The V gene's germline CDR1 is SGHRS and CDR2 YFSETQ. The CDR3 has 18 amino acids. J gave up 7 bases and V 2 bases, and 17 bases lay outside the gene matches. The CDR3 protein is CASSFDLPSGGPANEQFF. The DNA of the CDR3 is TGCGCCAGCAGCTTCGACCTACCGTCGGGGGGGCCCGCGAATGAGCAGTTCTTC. Variable domain in full (rest from reference TRBV5-1 and TRBJ2-1): KAGVTQTPRYLIKTRGQQVTLSCSPISGHRSVSWYQQTPGQGLQFLFEYFSETQRNKGNFPGRFSGRQFSNSRSEMNVSTLELGDSALYLCASSFDLPSGGPANEQFFGPGTRLTVL.

The CDR3 loop is CTSRPRSSTDTQYF. The CDR3 nucleotides read TGCACCAGCAGGCCGAGGTCGAGCACAGATACGCAGTATTTT. The chain uses TRBV1 and TRBJ2-3; the table's D gene call, TRBD2, was not cross checked with the DNA. TRBV1 is a pseudogene. The CDR3 has 14 amino acids.

This clone was seen a handful of times. The genes are TRBV4-3 and TRBJ2-1; maybe TRBD2 (6 bases). This CDR3 is 15 amino acids long. The germline V and J ends were trimmed by 1 base and 5 bases, with 12 bases remaining between them. Germline V CDR1 and CDR2: LGHNA, YSLEER. The CDR3 nucleotides read TGCGCCAGCAGCCAAGGATCGGGACTCGACAATGAGCAGTTCTTC. This translates into CASSQGSGLDNEQFF.

This clone has a single count. This chain uses TRBV19 with TRBJ1-2; D is ambiguous. CDR3 length: 12 amino acids. Germline assignment: CDR1 LNHDA and CDR2 SQIVND (reference sequence). Trimming cost V 8 bases and J 3 bases, with 10 bases left between them. CDR3 nucleotides: TGTGCCAGTGCTGGAGAGTACTATGGCTACACCTTC. This sequence encodes CASAGEYYGYTF.

This chain connects TRBV7-2 to TRBJ1-6; D call uncertain. From germline, CDR1 is SGHTA and CDR2 FQGNSA. The CDR3 sequence is 16 residues long. Trimming shortened V by 4 bases and J by 0 bases, and 10 bases separated the two germline ends. The CDR3 reads CASSWSGSSYNSPLHF. CDR3 DNA sequence: TGTGCCAGCAGCTGGAGCGGGAGCTCCTATAATTCACCCCTCCACTTT.